This T cell receptor beta chain stems from a study of blood T cell repertoires in COVID-19. Study-wide context: Both acute and convalescent COVID-19 samples were obtained from the United States, Italy and Spain. T cells, B-cell-depleted T cells, or PBMCs supplied cDNA or gDNA.

From germline, CDR1 is SGHNT and CDR2 YYREEE (reference sequence). Trimming cost V 1 base and J 1 base; bases outside gene matches: 7. This CDR3 region has 17 residues. TCRdb's table, derived via immunoSEQ multiplex PCR, lists solely in-frame clones and lacks some. Among about 220,000 clones listed, around 87% were seen once. The material sequenced was peripheral blood. The V gene is TRBV5-4, the J gene TRBJ2-1, with 8 bases lining up with TRBD1. This receptor was identified in a woman aged 45 to 65 with COVID-19, enrolled during active disease. CDR3 in DNA: TGTGCCAGCAGCTTGATGGACAGGGCTAGGTCCTACAATGAGCAGTTCTTC. Amino acid sequence: CASSLMDRARSYNEQFF.